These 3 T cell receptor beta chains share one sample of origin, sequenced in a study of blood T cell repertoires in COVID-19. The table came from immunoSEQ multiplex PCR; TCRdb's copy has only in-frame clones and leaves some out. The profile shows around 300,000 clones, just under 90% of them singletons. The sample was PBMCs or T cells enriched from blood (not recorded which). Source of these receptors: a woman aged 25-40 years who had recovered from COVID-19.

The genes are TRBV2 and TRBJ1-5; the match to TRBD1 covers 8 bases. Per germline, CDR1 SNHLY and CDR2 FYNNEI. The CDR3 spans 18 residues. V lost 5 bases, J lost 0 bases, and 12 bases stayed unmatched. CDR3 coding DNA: TGTGCCAGCAGTATTTTCAGGGGGCGGGACTATAGCAATCAGCCCCAGCATTTT. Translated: CASSIFRGRDYSNQPQHF.

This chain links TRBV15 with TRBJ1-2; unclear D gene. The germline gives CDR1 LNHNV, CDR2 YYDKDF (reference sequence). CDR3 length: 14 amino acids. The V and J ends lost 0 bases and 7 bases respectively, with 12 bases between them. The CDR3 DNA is TGTGCCACCAGCAGAGATTTACAGCACTCTGGCTACACCTTC. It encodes CATSRDLQHSGYTF.

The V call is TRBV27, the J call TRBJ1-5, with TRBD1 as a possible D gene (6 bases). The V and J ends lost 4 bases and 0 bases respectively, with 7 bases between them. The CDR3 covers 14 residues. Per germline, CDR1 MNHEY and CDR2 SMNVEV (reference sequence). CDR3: CASSYRDSNQPQHF. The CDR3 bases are TGTGCCAGCAGTTACAGGGATAGCAATCAGCCCCAGCATTTT.